This is a list of T cell receptor beta chains from one sample in a study of technical replicates of blood from a few donors. Clones were sequenced by immunoSEQ multiplex PCR, and TCRdb holds only the in-frame ones, with some missing. The sample yields 100,000 or so clones, roughly 95% seen once. The material sequenced was T cells isolated from PBMCs. The origin of the receptors is a human donor in good health. Both conserved end residues are part of each CDR3. D genes are given only for firm matches. Clone sizes are given selectively: once, few, many, or a class where the clone is expanded.

D: TRBD2
size: once
J: TRBJ2-7
V: TRBV19
CDR3: CASSPGIAGGIYEQYF
DNA: TGTGCCAGTAGTCCGGGGATAGCGGGAGGGATCTACGAGCAGTACTTC

D: TRBD2
size: once
J: TRBJ2-2
V: TRBV29-1
CDR3: CSARTSTSGELFF
DNA: TGCAGCGCCCGGACTAGTACGTCCGGGGAGCTGTTTTTT

D: TRBD1
size: -
J: TRBJ2-2
V: TRBV7-8
CDR3: CASRKPGGRTGELFF
DNA: TGTGCCAGCAGGAAGCCAGGGGGCAGAACCGGGGAGCTGTTTTTT

D: -
size: -
J: TRBJ1-6
V: TRBV6-1
CDR3: CASSETRIPRSPLHF
DNA: TGTGCCAGCAGTGAAACCCGGATTCCTAGGTCACCCCTCCACTTT

D: -
size: -
J: TRBJ2-3
V: TRBV19
CDR3: CASSGPPPGENTDTQYF
DNA: TGTGCCAGTAGCGGTCCACCGCCGGGGGAAAACACAGATACGCAGTATTTT

D: TRBD1
size: -
J: TRBJ1-5
V: TRBV10-2
CDR3: CASSGTGGLFNQPQHF
DNA: TGCGCCAGCAGTGGGACAGGGGGCTTGTTTAATCAGCCCCAGCATTTT

D: -
size: -
J: TRBJ2-7
V: TRBV29-1
CDR3: CSVEDRGSYEQYF
DNA: TGCAGCGTTGAAGATCGAGGGTCCTACGAGCAGTACTTC

D: -
size: -
J: TRBJ2-1
V: TRBV7-2
CDR3: CASSLVFGQRYNEQFF
DNA: TGTGCCAGCAGCTTAGTATTTGGGCAGAGATACAATGAGCAGTTCTTC

D: TRBD2
size: -
J: TRBJ2-1
V: TRBV5-1
CDR3: CASRYGTSGDNEQFF
DNA: TGCGCCAGCAGGTACGGGACTAGCGGCGACAATGAGCAGTTCTTC

D: -
size: -
J: TRBJ2-7
V: TRBV20-1
CDR3: CSAHQGNEQYF
DNA: TGCAGTGCCCACCAGGGTAACGAGCAGTACTTC

D: TRBD1
size: -
J: TRBJ2-7
V: TRBV7-3
CDR3: CASSRDSSYEQYF
DNA: TGTGCCAGCAGCAGGGACAGTTCCTACGAGCAGTACTTC

D: -
size: -
J: TRBJ1-5
V: TRBV28
CDR3: CASSLSQGYNQPQHF
DNA: TGTGCCAGCAGTTTATCGCAGGGGTACAATCAGCCCCAGCATTTT

D: -
size: once
J: TRBJ2-5
V: TRBV23-1
CDR3: CASSQPLMQQETQYF
DNA: TGCGCCAGCAGTCAACCCCTGATGCAGCAAGAGACCCAGTACTTC

D: -
size: -
J: TRBJ1-2
V: TRBV7-8
CDR3: CASKARRGAGGYTF
DNA: TGTGCCAGCAAAGCCCGGAGGGGTGCGGGGGGCTACACCTTC

D: TRBD1
size: once
J: TRBJ1-1
V: TRBV6-4
CDR3: CASSVEGANTEAFF
DNA: TGTGCCAGCAGTGTTGAGGGGGCAAACACTGAAGCTTTCTTT

D: -
size: once
J: TRBJ1-2
V: TRBV21-1
CDR3: CASLRQGGNGYTF
DNA: TGTGCCAGCCTCAGACAGGGGGGAAATGGCTACACCTTC

D: TRBD1
size: -
J: TRBJ2-6
V: TRBV30
CDR3: CAWTRTGANVLTF
DNA: TGTGCCTGGACCCGGACAGGAGCCAACGTCCTGACTTTC

D: -
size: -
J: TRBJ1-2
V: TRBV5-4
CDR3: CASSLWVGGADGYTF
DNA: TGTGCCAGCAGCTTGTGGGTGGGGGGGGCAGATGGCTACACCTTC

D: TRBD2
size: -
J: TRBJ2-1
V: TRBV5-1
CDR3: CASSSTGTSGRLVSDEQFF
DNA: TGCGCCAGCAGCTCGACGGGGACTAGCGGGAGGCTTGTAAGTGATGAGCAGTTCTTC

D: TRBD2
size: -
J: TRBJ2-7
V: TRBV18
CDR3: CASSPKTITSGIRYEQYF
DNA: TGTGCCAGCTCACCCAAGACAATCACTAGCGGGATCCGCTACGAGCAGTACTTC

D: TRBD2
size: few
J: TRBJ2-3
V: TRBV5-1
CDR3: CASSPTIAGDTDTQYF
DNA: TGCGCCAGCAGCCCCACCATAGCGGGAGACACAGATACGCAGTATTTT

D: -
size: -
J: TRBJ2-7
V: TRBV18
CDR3: CASSRLINLDRERTYEQYF
DNA: TGTGCCAGCTCACGCCTAATCAACTTGGACAGAGAGCGGACCTACGAGCAGTACTTC

D: -
size: -
J: TRBJ1-5
V: TRBV18
CDR3: CASSPPGMMLNQPQHF
DNA: TGTGCCAGCTCACCCCCAGGGATGATGCTGAATCAGCCCCAGCATTTT

D: TRBD2
size: -
J: TRBJ2-2
V: TRBV6-5
CDR3: CASSLGLAGYTGELFF
DNA: TGTGCCAGCAGTTTAGGACTAGCGGGATACACCGGGGAGCTGTTTTTT

D: -
size: -
J: TRBJ1-6
V: TRBV20-1
CDR3: CSARNSDSLHF
DNA: TGCAGTGCTAGAAATTCGGACTCTCTCCACTTT

D: TRBD2
size: -
J: TRBJ2-1
V: TRBV5-1
CDR3: CASSLGTSIGEQFF
DNA: TGCGCCAGCAGCTTGGGGACTAGCATTGGGGAGCAGTTCTTC

D: TRBD1
size: once
J: TRBJ1-5
V: TRBV28
CDR3: CASSSRDRYQPQHF
DNA: TGTGCCAGCAGCAGCCGGGACAGATATCAGCCCCAGCATTTT

D: -
size: -
J: TRBJ1-5
V: TRBV5-1
CDR3: CASSLDGSNSNQPQHF
DNA: TGCGCCAGCAGCTTGGATGGCAGTAATAGCAATCAGCCCCAGCATTTT

D: TRBD1
size: -
J: TRBJ1-3
V: TRBV4-1
CDR3: CASSHPFPGQGTGNTIYF
DNA: TGCGCCAGCAGCCATCCTTTCCCGGGACAGGGAACGGGCAACACCATATATTTT